This entry features one T cell receptor (beta chain) sequence. What it binds is not known. cDNA serving as the sequencing template came from extracted, reverse transcribed RNA. Method: immunoSEQ multiplex PCR; TCRdb's copy keeps in-frame clones and lacks some. The repertoire has 30,000 to 35,000 clones, around three fifths of them found once; the top ten carry around 40%. Specimens obtained from alopecia areata patients comprised lesional scalp punch biopsies and peripheral blood. The data were obtained in a study of CD8+ T cells in alopecia areata. Study-level results: Relative to mice, TCR sharing across patients was less clear, a difference possibly HLA-related. An increase in clonality over normal scalp was evident in lesional scalp, especially alopecia totalis/universalis.

The CDR3 is 14 residues long. Germline V lookup: CDR1 SEHNR, CDR2 FQNEAQ (reference sequence). The V and J ends lost 5 bases and 4 bases respectively, with 15 bases between them. Sequencing was performed on NKG2D-high CD8+ T cells sorted from blood. V is TRBV7-9 and J is TRBJ2-7; D is unresolved. This clonotype originated in a human donor with alopecia areata. The CDR3 loop is CASSLPQVTYEQYF. Written as DNA, the CDR3 is TGTGCCAGCAGCCTACCCCAGGTGACGTACGAGCAGTACTTC.